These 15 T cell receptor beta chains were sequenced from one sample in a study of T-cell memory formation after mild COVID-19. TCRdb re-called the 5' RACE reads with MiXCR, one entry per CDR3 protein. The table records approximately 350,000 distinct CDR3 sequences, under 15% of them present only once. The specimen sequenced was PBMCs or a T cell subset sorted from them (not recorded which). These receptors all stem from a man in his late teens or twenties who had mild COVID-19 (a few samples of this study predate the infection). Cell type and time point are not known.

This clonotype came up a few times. The CDR3 is CASSQDVPSNQPQHF. The CDR3 DNA follows: TGCGCCAGCAGCCAAGATGTCCCAAGCAATCAGCCCCAGCATTTT. The chain employs TRBV4-1 and TRBJ1-5; no definite D call. The CDR3 extends over 15 amino acids. Trimming removed 0 bases from V and 1 base from J, with 7 bases in between. CDR1 and CDR2 (germline): MGHRA, YSYEKL.

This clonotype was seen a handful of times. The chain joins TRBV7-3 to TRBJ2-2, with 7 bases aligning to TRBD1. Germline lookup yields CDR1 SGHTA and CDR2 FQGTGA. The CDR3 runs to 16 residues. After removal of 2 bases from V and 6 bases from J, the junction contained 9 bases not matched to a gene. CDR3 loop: CASSLGFTGVPGELFF. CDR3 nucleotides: TGTGCCAGCAGCTTAGGTTTCACAGGGGTTCCCGGGGAGCTGTTTTTT. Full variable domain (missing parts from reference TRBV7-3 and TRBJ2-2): GAGVSQTPSNKVTEKGKYVELRCDPISGHTALYWYRQSLGQGPEFLIYFQGTGAADDSGLPNDRFFAVRPEGSVSTLKIQRTERGDSAVYLCASSLGFTGVPGELFFGEGSRLTVL.

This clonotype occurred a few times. CDR3 sequence: CASSYNPQGNTEAFF. DNA of the CDR3: TGTGCCAGCAGTTACAATCCCCAGGGGAACACTGAAGCTTTCTTT. The V gene is TRBV6-2 or TRBV6-3, the J gene TRBJ1-1; a weak D match, TRBD1 (5 bases). Trimming removed 2 bases from V and 1 base from J, with 11 bases in between. The CDR3 is made up of 15 amino acids. In germline, CDR1 is MNHEY, CDR2 SVGEGT.

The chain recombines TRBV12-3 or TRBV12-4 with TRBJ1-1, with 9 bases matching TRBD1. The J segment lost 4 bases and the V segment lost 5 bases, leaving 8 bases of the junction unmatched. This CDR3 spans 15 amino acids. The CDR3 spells CASSPLTGGITEAFF. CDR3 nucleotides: TGTGCCAGCAGTCCCTTGACAGGGGGTATCACTGAAGCTTTCTTT.

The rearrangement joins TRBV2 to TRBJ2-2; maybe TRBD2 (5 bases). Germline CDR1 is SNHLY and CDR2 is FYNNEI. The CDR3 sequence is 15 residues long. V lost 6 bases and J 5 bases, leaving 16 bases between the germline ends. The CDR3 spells CASSGVDALTGELFF. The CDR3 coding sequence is TGTGCCAGCAGCGGGGTGGACGCTTTAACCGGGGAGCTGTTTTTT.

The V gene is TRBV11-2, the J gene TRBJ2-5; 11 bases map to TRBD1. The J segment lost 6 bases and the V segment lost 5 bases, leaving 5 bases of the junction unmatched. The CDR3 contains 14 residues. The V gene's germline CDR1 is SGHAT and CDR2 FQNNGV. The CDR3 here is CASSAGTGGQTQYF. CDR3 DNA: TGTGCCAGCAGCGCCGGGACAGGGGGACAGACCCAGTACTTC.

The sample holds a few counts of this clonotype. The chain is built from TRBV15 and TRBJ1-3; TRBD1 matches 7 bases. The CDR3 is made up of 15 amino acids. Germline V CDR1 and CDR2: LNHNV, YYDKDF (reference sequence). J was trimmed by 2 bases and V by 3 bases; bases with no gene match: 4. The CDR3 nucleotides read TGTGCCACCAGCAGTGGCCAGGGGGCTGGAAACACCATATATTTT. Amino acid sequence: CATSSGQGAGNTIYF.

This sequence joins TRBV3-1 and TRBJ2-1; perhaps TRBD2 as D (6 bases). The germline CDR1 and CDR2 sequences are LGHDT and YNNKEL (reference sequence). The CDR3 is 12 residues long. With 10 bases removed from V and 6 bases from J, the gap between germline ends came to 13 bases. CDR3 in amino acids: CATGLTPNEQFF. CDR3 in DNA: TGTGCCACCGGACTAACCCCCAATGAGCAGTTCTTC.

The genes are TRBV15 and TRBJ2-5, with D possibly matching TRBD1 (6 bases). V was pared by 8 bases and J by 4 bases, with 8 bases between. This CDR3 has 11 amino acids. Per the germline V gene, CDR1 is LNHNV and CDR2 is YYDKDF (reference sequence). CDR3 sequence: CATRGGETQYF. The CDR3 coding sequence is TGTGCCACCCGAGGGGGAGAGACCCAGTACTTC.

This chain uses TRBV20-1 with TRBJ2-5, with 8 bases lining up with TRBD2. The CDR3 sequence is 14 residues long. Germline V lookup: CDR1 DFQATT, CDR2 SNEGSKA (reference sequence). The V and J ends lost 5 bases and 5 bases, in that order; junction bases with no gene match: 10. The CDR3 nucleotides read TGCAGTGCTCGTTACGGGGGGGCCTTGGAGACCCAGTACTTC. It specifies CSARYGGALETQYF.

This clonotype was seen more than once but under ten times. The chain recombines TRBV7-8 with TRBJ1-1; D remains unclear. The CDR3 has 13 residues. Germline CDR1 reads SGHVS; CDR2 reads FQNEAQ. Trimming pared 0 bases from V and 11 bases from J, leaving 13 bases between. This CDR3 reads CASSLAELGMAFF. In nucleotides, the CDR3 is TGTGCCAGCAGCTTAGCGGAGCTGGGGATGGCTTTCTTT.

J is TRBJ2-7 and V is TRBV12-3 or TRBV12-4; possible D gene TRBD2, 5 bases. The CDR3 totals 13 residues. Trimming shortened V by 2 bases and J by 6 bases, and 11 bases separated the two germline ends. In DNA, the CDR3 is TGTGCCAGCAGTTTATCGGGGTCTGGCGAGCAGTACGTC. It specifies CASSLSGSGEQYV.

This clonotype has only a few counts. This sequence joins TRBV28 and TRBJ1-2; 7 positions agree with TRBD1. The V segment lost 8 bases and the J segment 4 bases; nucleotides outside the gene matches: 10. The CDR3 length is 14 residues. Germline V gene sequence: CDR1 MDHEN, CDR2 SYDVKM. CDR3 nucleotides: TGTGCCAGCTACTCTTCACAGGGGATCTATGGCTACACCTTC. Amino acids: CASYSSQGIYGYTF.

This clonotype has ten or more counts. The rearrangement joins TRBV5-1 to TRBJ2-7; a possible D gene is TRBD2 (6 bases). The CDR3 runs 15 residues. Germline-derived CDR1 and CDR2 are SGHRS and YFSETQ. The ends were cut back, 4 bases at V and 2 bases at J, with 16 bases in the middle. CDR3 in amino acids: CASSAGPGFTYEQYF. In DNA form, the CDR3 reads TGCGCCAGCAGCGCGGGGCCCGGGTTTACCTACGAGCAGTACTTC.

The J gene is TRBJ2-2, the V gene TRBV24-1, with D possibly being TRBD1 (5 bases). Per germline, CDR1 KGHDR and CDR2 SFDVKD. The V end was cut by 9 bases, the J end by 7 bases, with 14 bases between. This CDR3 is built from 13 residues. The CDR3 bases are TGTGCCACCCAAGGTTGGGGCGACGGGGAGCTGTTTTTT. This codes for CATQGWGDGELFF.